The 12 T cell receptor beta chains below all came from one sample that was sequenced in a study of cytomegalovirus exposure and HLA in healthy donors. PCR amplification relied on 60 Vbeta primers (plus 13 Jbeta primers). Using immunoSEQ multiplex PCR, the repertoire was profiled, and TCRdb retains in-frame clones only, with some absent. The table records 110,000 or so clones, just under 70% of them present only once. Sequencing was done on a sample of PBMCs. The origin of the receptors is a woman in her seventies in good health and CMV-seropositive.

The V and J genes are TRBV19 and TRBJ1-6; TRBD1 aligns across 9 bases. The CDR3 sequence is 15 residues long. CDR1 LNHDA and CDR2 SQIVND come from the germline V gene (reference sequence). Germline trimming cut 4 bases from V and 9 bases from J; bases unmatched to any gene: 7. The CDR3 DNA reads as TGTGCCAGTAGTACTGCACAGGGGGCCTCTTCACCCCTCCACTTT. Amino acids: CASSTAQGASSPLHF.

Here the CDR3 reads CASRRGTSTDTQYF. The CDR3 bases are TGTGCCAGCAGACGGGGAACTAGCACAGATACGCAGTATTTT. The chain uses TRBV6-6 and TRBJ2-3; possibly TRBD2 for D (5 bases). Trimming stripped 6 bases from V and 0 bases from J, with 10 bases between. The germline gives CDR1 MNHNY, CDR2 SVGAGI (reference sequence). The length of the CDR3 is 14 residues.

CDR3 in amino acids: CASSVDGGRDTQYF. CDR3 bases: TGTGCCAGCAGCGTAGACGGGGGACGAGATACGCAGTATTTT. The V gene is TRBV9, the J gene TRBJ2-3; possible D gene TRBD2, 6 bases. Trimming shortened V by 0 bases and J by 5 bases, and 10 bases separated the two germline ends. CDR1 SGDLS and CDR2 YYNGEE come from the germline V gene. This CDR3 has 14 amino acids. Full variable domain (missing parts from reference TRBV9 and TRBJ2-3): DSGVTQTPKHLITATGQRVTLRCSPRSGDLSVYWYQQSLDQGLQFLIQYYNGEERAKGNILERFSAQQFPDLHSELNLSSLELGDSALYFCASSVDGGRDTQYFGPGTRLTVL.

The chain is built from TRBV18 and TRBJ1-5; D is perhaps TRBD1 (5 bases). The V gene lost 3 bases and the J gene lost 4 bases, with 16 bases spanning the gap. In germline, CDR1 is KGHSH, CDR2 LQKENI. The CDR3 loop spans 16 amino acids. DNA for the CDR3: TGTGCCAGCTCACCCCTCGCGACCAGACAGAATCAGCCCCAGCATTTT. Amino acids: CASSPLATRQNQPQHF.

The V call is TRBV7-6, the J call TRBJ2-3; the match to TRBD2 covers 10 bases. V dropped 7 bases and J dropped 0; count of bases not matched to a gene: 7. CDR3 length: 16 amino acids. Germline CDR1 SGHVS, CDR2 FNYEAQ. The CDR3 loop reads CASTTSSGGSTDTQYF. DNA of the CDR3: TGTGCCAGCACAACCTCTAGCGGGGGCAGCACAGATACGCAGTATTTT. Variable domain in full (rest from reference TRBV7-6 and TRBJ2-3): GAGVSQSPRYKVTKRGQDVALRCDPISGHVSLYWYRQALGQGPEFLTYFNYEAQQDKSGLPNDRFSAERPEGSISTLTIQRTEQRDSAMYRCASTTSSGGSTDTQYFGPGTRLTVL.

The chain links TRBV5-6 to TRBJ2-3, with D possibly being TRBD1 (5 bases). Germline CDR1 reads SGHDT; CDR2 reads YYEEEE. Trimming stripped 4 bases from V and 0 bases from J, with 18 bases between. This CDR3 spans 17 amino acids. The CDR3 protein is CASSARGTLTSTDTQYF. The CDR3 region has the DNA TGTGCCAGCAGCGCAAGGGGTACCTTAACTAGCACAGATACGCAGTATTTT.

The chain is built from TRBV27 and TRBJ2-3; TRBD2 matches 11 bases. The CDR3 covers 16 residues. Germline V gene data show CDR1 as MNHEY and CDR2 as SMNVEV (reference sequence). The junction had 6 bases not matched to a gene; V was cut back by 5 bases and J by 2 bases. The CDR3 bases are TGTGCCAGCAGTCCCCTAGCGGGGGGAAACACAGATACGCAGTATTTT. Translating it yields CASSPLAGGNTDTQYF.

The chain couples TRBV6-5 to TRBJ1-5; 7 nucleotides line up with TRBD1. V was pared by 6 bases and J by 0 bases, with 5 bases of the junction left unmatched. From germline, CDR1 is MNHEY and CDR2 SVGAGI. The length of the CDR3 is 15 residues. Here the CDR3 DNA reads TGTGCCAGCAGCCGCGGGACAGTTAGCAATCAGCCCCAGCATTTT. It translates to CASSRGTVSNQPQHF.

As concerns this clone: Relative to the germline gene, one junction end is altered; a read error may explain this. V is TRBV7-7 and J is TRBJ2-4; D gene ambiguous. The CDR3 extends over 13 amino acids. The germline gives CDR1 SSHAT, CDR2 FNYEAQ (reference sequence). CDR3 bases: TGTGCTAGCAGCCCTCGACTCAACCCTTTTCAGTACTTC. Its protein is CASSPRLNPFQYF.

The rearrangement links TRBV9 to TRBJ1-2; a possible D gene is TRBD1 (6 bases). Germline loops: CDR1 SGDLS, CDR2 YYNGEE. The CDR3 extends over 16 amino acids. V lost 0 bases and J 0 bases, leaving 12 bases between the germline ends. CDR3 loop: CASSVGTGNTNYGYTF. CDR3 DNA: TGTGCCAGCAGCGTAGGCACAGGGAATACTAACTATGGCTACACCTTC.

In this sample, this clone turned up once. This chain uses TRBV6-5 with TRBJ1-2; 7 bases agree with TRBD1. Germline CDR1 is MNHEY and CDR2 is SVGAGI. V shed 6 bases and J 2 bases; nucleotides not matched to a gene: 3. CDR3 length: 13 amino acids. CDR3 DNA sequence: TGTGCCAGCAGACAGGGGATGAACTATGGCTACACCTTC. Its translation: CASRQGMNYGYTF.

The chain joins TRBV27 to TRBJ1-2, with D possibly matching TRBD1 (6 bases). Trimming took off 5 bases at V and 6 bases at J, with 16 bases between the two ends. The CDR3 has 14 residues. The germline V gene has CDR1 MNHEY and CDR2 SMNVEV (reference sequence). The CDR3 region has the DNA TGTGCCAGCAGTCGGAGGGGGGGCGAGAATGGCTACACCTTC. Translation gives CASSRRGGENGYTF.